This passage covers 15 T cell receptor beta chains from one sample sequenced in a study of OX40 agonist ivuxolimab in advanced cancers. Data came from immunoSEQ multiplex PCR; TCRdb stores just in-frame clones and leaves some out. The data show tens of thousands of clones, approximately 90% seen once. This specimen consisted of CD4+ or CD8+ T cells sorted from blood, obtained in a trial of the OX40 agonist ivuxolimab. Source of these receptors: an adult with an advanced solid tumor such as melanoma, head and neck, liver or kidney cancer.

This chain joins TRBV18 and TRBJ2-7; D is unclear. Germline V gene lookup returns CDR1 KGHSH and CDR2 LQKENI. Trimming cost V 3 bases and J 5 bases, with 14 bases left between them. The CDR3 totals 14 residues. DNA for the CDR3: TGTGCCAGCTCACCCGACTTGAACCGGGACGAGCAGTACTTC. Translating it yields CASSPDLNRDEQYF. Full variable domain (outside the CDR3, taken from reference TRBV18 and TRBJ2-7): NAGVMQNPRHLVRRRGQEARLRCSPMKGHSHVYWYRQLPEEGLKFMVYLQKENIIDESGMPKERFSAEFPKEGPSILRIQQVVRGDSAAYFCASSPDLNRDEQYFGPGTRLTVT.

The chain joins TRBV27 to TRBJ2-3, with D hard to call. The V end lost 2 bases, the J end lost 6 bases, and 9 bases lay between the germline ends. Per germline, CDR1 MNHEY and CDR2 SMNVEV (reference sequence). The CDR3 covers 13 residues. The CDR3 protein is CASSLGFRDTQYF. The CDR3 coding sequence is TGTGCCAGCAGTTTAGGGTTTAGGGATACGCAGTATTTT.

J is TRBJ2-7 and V is TRBV6-5; 10 bases line up with TRBD2. The V gene's germline CDR1 is MNHEY and CDR2 SVGAGI. Trimming at V came to 4 bases and at J to 9 bases, leaving 12 bases not matched to a gene. This CDR3 comprises 15 residues. CDR3 in amino acids: CASSSRVPSGSGQYF. CDR3 nucleotides: TGTGCCAGCAGTTCCAGGGTTCCTAGCGGGAGCGGGCAGTACTTC.

V gene TRBV5-4 combines with J gene TRBJ2-1; 12 bases match TRBD2. CDR1 is SGHNT, CDR2 YYREEE, per germline (reference sequence). This CDR3 spans 14 amino acids. Trimming removed 3 bases from V and 5 bases from J; junction bases left unmatched: 0. The CDR3: CASSWTSGNNEQFF. The CDR3 DNA reads as TGTGCCAGCAGCTGGACTAGCGGGAACAATGAGCAGTTCTTC.

V and J are TRBV27 and TRBJ1-1; 9 nucleotides line up with TRBD1. V shed 0 bases, J shed 0 bases, and the junction held 2 bases outside the gene matches. This CDR3 has 16 residues. Germline values: CDR1 MNHEY, CDR2 SMNVEV (reference sequence). The CDR3 region has the DNA TGTGCCAGCAGTTTATCGACAGGGGGGGTGAACACTGAAGCTTTCTTT. It translates to CASSLSTGGVNTEAFF.

This clone was seen more than once but under ten times. V is TRBV30 and J is TRBJ2-2; TRBD2 matches at 9 bases. The CDR3 loop spans 16 amino acids. After removal of 5 bases from V and 7 bases from J, the junction contained 14 bases not matched to a gene. Germline V gene lookup returns CDR1 GTSNPN and CDR2 SVGIG (reference sequence). CDR3 DNA sequence: TGTGCCTGGGGACCCGGGTTAGCGGGAGCAATCGGGGAGCTGTTTTTT. Translating it yields CAWGPGLAGAIGELFF.

This rearrangement joins TRBV11-1 to TRBJ2-5; tentatively, D is TRBD2 (5 bases). The CDR3 covers 15 residues. V was clipped by 5 bases and J by 7 bases, with 20 bases between them. Germline-derived CDR1 and CDR2 are SGHAT and FQDESV (reference sequence). CDR3 nucleotide sequence: TGTGCCAGCAGCCCCCAACGGGGTAGAGGTGGGACCCAGTACTTC. Translating it yields CASSPQRGRGGTQYF.

The chain employs TRBV7-2 and TRBJ2-5, with 9 bases fitting TRBD2. The V and J ends lost 5 bases and 2 bases, in that order; junction bases with no gene match: 3. Germline V CDR1 and CDR2: SGHTA, FQGNSA. This CDR3 spans 14 amino acids. The CDR3 loop reads CASSKGLAQETQYF. The CDR3 DNA reads as TGTGCCAGCAGCAAAGGACTAGCGCAAGAGACCCAGTACTTC.

The J gene is TRBJ1-2, the V gene TRBV7-9; the D gene is possibly TRBD1 (6 bases). Germline V gives CDR1 SEHNR, CDR2 FQNEAQ (reference sequence). Trimming removed 7 bases at V and 4 bases at J, with 16 bases between. The CDR3 has 14 residues. Here the CDR3 reads CASTDTGRVYGYTF. The DNA for the CDR3 is TGTGCCAGCACCGACACAGGGAGGGTCTATGGCTACACCTTC.

Sample share makes this clone medium-sized. V and J are TRBV6-1 and TRBJ2-7; a possible D gene is TRBD1 (5 bases). The germline V and J ends were trimmed by 0 bases and 2 bases, with 11 bases remaining between them. CDR1 is MNHNS, CDR2 SASEGT, per germline. The CDR3 runs 15 residues. CDR3 amino acids: CASSEAGHTTYEQYF. The CDR3, as DNA: TGTGCCAGCAGTGAAGCTGGACATACTACCTACGAGCAGTACTTC.

The chain is built from TRBV30 and TRBJ1-5; D perhaps matches TRBD1 (5 bases). V lost 5 bases to trimming and J lost 1 base, with 9 bases between them. The CDR3 extends over 13 amino acids. CDR1 is GTSNPN, CDR2 SVGIG, per germline (reference sequence). CDR3 amino acids: CAWGRQSNQPQHF. The CDR3 coding sequence is TGTGCCTGGGGACGACAGAGCAATCAGCCCCAGCATTTT. The variable domain in full, completed from reference TRBV30 and TRBJ1-5, reads SQTIHQWPATLVQPVGSPLSLECTVEGTSNPNLYWYRQAAGRGLQLLFYSVGIGQISSEVPQNLSASRPQDRQFILSSKKLLLSDSGFYLCAWGRQSNQPQHFGDGTRLSIL.

The rearrangement uses TRBV5-4 and TRBJ2-1; maybe TRBD2 (5 bases). The CDR3 covers 13 residues. V was pared by 7 bases and J by 1 base, with 9 bases between. From germline, CDR1 is SGHNT and CDR2 YYREEE (reference sequence). Here the CDR3 reads CASVGESYNEQFF. CDR3 bases: TGTGCCAGCGTTGGGGAGTCCTACAATGAGCAGTTCTTC.

The rearrangement joins TRBV5-1 to TRBJ1-1; D ambiguous. Germline V gene data show CDR1 as SGHRS and CDR2 as YFSETQ. The CDR3 has 13 amino acids. V lost 2 bases, J lost 3 bases, and 8 bases lay in between. CDR3 nucleotide sequence: TGCGCCAGCAGCTTACAACAGTACACTGAAGCTTTCTTT. It translates to CASSLQQYTEAFF.

The chain has TRBV6-6 and TRBJ2-2, with a tentative D call TRBD2 (6 bases). V was shortened by 3 bases and J by 5 bases, with 13 bases between the two germline ends. The CDR3 loop spans 15 amino acids. The germline CDR1 and CDR2 sequences are MNHNY and SVGAGI (reference sequence). DNA for the CDR3: TGTGCCAGCAGTTATTTTGGCGGGAAGACCGGGGAGCTGTTTTTT. Residues: CASSYFGGKTGELFF.

The J gene is TRBJ2-1, the V gene TRBV5-1; no reliable D call. Trimming left V 2 bases short and J 0 bases short, with 0 bases between. Germline CDR1 and CDR2: SGHRS and YFSETQ. This CDR3 is 12 amino acids long. CDR3 protein: CASSFSYNEQFF. For the CDR3, the DNA is TGCGCCAGCAGCTTCTCCTACAATGAGCAGTTCTTC.